This T cell receptor (beta chain) was found in a study of T cell responses to AZD1222 COVID-19 vaccine. Findings and limits, study-wide: Seropositive status at baseline applied to only 6 or 7 AZD1222 recipients. Donors in the cohort were predominantly white British and more often female, and clonal diversity was possibly underestimated. Across spike, vaccine-associated CD4 TCRs were found, dominant at 160-218 and 743-854. Reportedly, nearly half of unique spike TCRs recognized epitopes outside B.1.351/B.1.1.7 mutations.

Sequencing used immunoSEQ multiplex PCR; TCRdb keeps in-frame clones, though not all of them. The sample lists about 120,000 clones; about 87% were seen once. This clone was observed a single time. Its antigen is not identified. CDR3 size: 18 residues. V lost 0 bases and J lost 6, with 18 bases in between. Germline CDR1 is SGHDN and CDR2 is FVKESK. The TCR was taken from an adult in good health. The source was peripheral blood, collected on day 0 of AZD1222 vaccination. The chain is built from TRBV14 and TRBJ1-6; D is perhaps TRBD1 (6 bases). CDR3 DNA sequence: TGTGCCAGCAGCCAAGACCCAGGGAAAGGGGGTATTAATTCACCCCTCCACTTT. It codes for CASSQDPGKGGINSPLHF. Full variable domain (outside the CDR3, taken from reference TRBV14 and TRBJ1-6): EAGVTQFPSHSVIEKGQTVTLRCDPISGHDNLYWYRRVMGKEIKFLLHFVKESKQDESGMPNNRFLAERTGGTYSTLKVQPAELEDSGVYFCASSQDPGKGGINSPLHFGNGTRLTVT.